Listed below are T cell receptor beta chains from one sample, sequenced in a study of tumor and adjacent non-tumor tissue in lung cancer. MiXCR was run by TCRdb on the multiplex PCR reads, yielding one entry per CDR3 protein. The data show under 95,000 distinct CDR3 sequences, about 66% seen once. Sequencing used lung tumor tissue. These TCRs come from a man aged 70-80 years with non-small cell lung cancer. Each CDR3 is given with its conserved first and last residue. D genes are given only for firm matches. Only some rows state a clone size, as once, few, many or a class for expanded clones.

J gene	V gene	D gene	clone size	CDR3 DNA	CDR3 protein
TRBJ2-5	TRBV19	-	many	TGTGCCAGTAGTCCGTTTGGGGGTCAAGAGACCCAGTACTTC	CASSPFGGQETQYF
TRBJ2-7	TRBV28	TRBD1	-	TGTGCCAGCCGGGTTCGACCGGGGACAGGGGGCTCGTGGGAGCAGTACTTC	CASRVRPGTGGSWEQYF
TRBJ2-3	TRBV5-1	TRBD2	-	TGCGCCAGCAGCTTTCGTCCGGGACTAGCGGACACAGATACGCAGTATTTT	CASSFRPGLADTDTQYF
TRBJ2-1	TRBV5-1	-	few	TGCGCCAGCAGCCGGACTACCAGCTCCTACAATGAGCAGTTCTTC	CASSRTTSSYNEQFF
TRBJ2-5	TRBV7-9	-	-	TGTACCAGCACGGAGGGTAACATCCAAGAGACCCAGTACTTC	CTSTEGNIQETQYF
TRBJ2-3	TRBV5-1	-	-	TGCGCCAGCAGCCCCCAACCACTCACAGATACGCAGTATTTT	CASSPQPLTDTQYF
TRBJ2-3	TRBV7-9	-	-	TGTGCCAGCAGCTCCCTTCATACAGATACGCAGTATTTT	CASSSLHTDTQYF
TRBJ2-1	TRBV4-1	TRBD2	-	TGCACCAGCAGCCAGGCCACCGGGACTACACGCAATGAGCAATTCTTC	CTSSQATGTTRNEQFF
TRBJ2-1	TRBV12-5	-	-	TGTACTAGTGGCCAGTTTCAGGGGCCCACCTGTGAGCAGTTCTTC	CTSGQFQGPTCEQFF
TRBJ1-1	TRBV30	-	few	TGTGCCTGGAGTGTATACGCCCGAGGCACTGAAGCTTTCTTT	CAWSVYARGTEAFF
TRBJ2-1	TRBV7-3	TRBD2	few	TGTGCCAGCAGCGCTGGGACTAGCGGGAGGCCCGAGCAGTTCTTC	CASSAGTSGRPEQFF
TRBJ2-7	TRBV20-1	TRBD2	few	TGCAGTGCTGTTAGAGGGAGGGCCAGAGAGCAGTACTTC	CSAVRGRAREQYF
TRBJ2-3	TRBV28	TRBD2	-	TGTGCCAGCAGACGCGGGGGGGGGCGGAATCAGCCCCAGTATTTT	CASRRGGGRNQPQYF
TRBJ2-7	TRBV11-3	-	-	TGTGCCAGCAGTTTGGATGGCTGGTCGGAGCAGTATTTC	CASSLDGWSEQYF
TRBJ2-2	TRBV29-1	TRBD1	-	TGCAGCGGCGGACAGGGCGTCAGGGAGCTGTTTTTT	CSGGQGVRELFF
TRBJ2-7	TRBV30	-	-	TGTGCCTGGAGTAAGGGGTCCCCCTACGAGCATTACTTC	CAWSKGSPYEHYF
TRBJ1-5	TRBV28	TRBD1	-	TGTGCCAGCAACGCACCGGGACAGCACAATCAGCCCCAGCATTTT	CASNAPGQHNQPQHF
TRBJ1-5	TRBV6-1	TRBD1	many	TGTGCCAGCAGTGAACAAGGCAGGGGGCAGCCCCAGCATTTT	CASSEQGRGQPQHF
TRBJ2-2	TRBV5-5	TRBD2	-	TGTATCAGCAGCCCTAAAGGGCTAGCGGGGACCCAACCCGGGGAGCTGTTTTTT	CISSPKGLAGTQPGELFF
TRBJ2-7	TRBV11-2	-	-	TGTGCCTGTAGCTTAGGAGACAGAAACTACAAGCAGTACTTC	CACSLGDRNYKQYF
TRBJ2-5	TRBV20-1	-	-	TGCAGTGCTACAGGGGACTTTGAGGCAGGGGAGACCCAGTACTTC	CSATGDFEAGETQYF
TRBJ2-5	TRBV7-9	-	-	TGTGCCAATAGCCCGGGGGGACAGCAAGAGACCCAGTACTTC	CANSPGGQQETQYF
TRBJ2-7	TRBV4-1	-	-	TGTGCCAGCAGCCGAGACCCCGGGCAAGGTGACTACGAGCAGTACTTC	CASSRDPGQGDYEQYF
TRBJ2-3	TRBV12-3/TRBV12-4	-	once	TGTGCCAGCGGCCCCGCCACAGGGACGGCGGGCAATCAGCCCCAGTATTTT	CASGPATGTAGNQPQYF
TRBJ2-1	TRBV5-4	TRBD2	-	TGTGCCAGCAGCCTGGGCGGGAGCCCTTCCTACAATGGGCAGTTCTTC	CASSLGGSPSYNGQFF
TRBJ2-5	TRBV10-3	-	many	TGTGCCATCAGTGGGGGAGCTCAACAAGAGACCCAGTACTTC	CAISGGAQQETQYF
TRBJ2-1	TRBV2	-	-	TGTACCAGCAGTGAAGCGGGACAGGAGTACAATGAGCAGTTCTTC	CTSSEAGQEYNEQFF
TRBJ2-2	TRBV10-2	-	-	TGCGCCAGCAGGGGTCAAAACACCGGGGAGCTGTATTTT	CASRGQNTGELYF
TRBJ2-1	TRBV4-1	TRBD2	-	TGCGCCAGCAGCCAAGAATTTAGTTTAGCGGGGGGTGATGAGCAGTCCTTC	CASSQEFSLAGGDEQSF
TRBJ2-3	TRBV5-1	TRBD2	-	TGCGCCAGCAGCTATAGCGGGGGGAACACAGATACGCAGTATTTT	CASSYSGGNTDTQYF
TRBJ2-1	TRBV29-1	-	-	TGCAGCGTTCCTACTGACGGCTCCTACAATGAGCAGTTCTTC	CSVPTDGSYNEQFF
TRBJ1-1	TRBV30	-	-	TGTGCCTGGATAAGTTCCCAGCGCGTGAACACTGAGGCTATCTTC	CAWISSQRVNTEAIF
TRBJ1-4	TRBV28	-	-	TGTGCCAGCAGTTTGACAACAACTAATGAAAAACTGTTTTTT	CASSLTTTNEKLFF
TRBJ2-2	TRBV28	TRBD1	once	TGTGCCGGCAGTGAAACCGGGACAGGGCACACCGGGGAGCTGTTTTTT	CAGSETGTGHTGELFF
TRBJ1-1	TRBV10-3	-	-	TGTGCCATCAGTGAGGGGGACTGGGCCATCACTGAAGCTTTCTTT	CAISEGDWAITEAFF
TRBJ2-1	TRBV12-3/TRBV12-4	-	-	TGTGTCAGCAGGCAATGGGTCGGACTATTCTTC	CVSRQWVGLFF
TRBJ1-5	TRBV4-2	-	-	TGTGCCAGCAGCCAAGACGGGGGGAGTTGGACGAACGGACCCCAGCATTTT	CASSQDGGSWTNGPQHF
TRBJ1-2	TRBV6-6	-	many	TGTGCCAGCAGCGTTAGGGGCACCGCGGGAGGCTACACCTTC	CASSVRGTAGGYTF
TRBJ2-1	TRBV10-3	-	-	TGTGCCATTAGTAGCCTTGGACAGCGCTCCTACAATGATCAGTTCTTC	CAISSLGQRSYNDQFF
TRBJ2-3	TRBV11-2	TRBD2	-	TGTGCCAGCAGCCCCGTCTCCGTCGGGGGGGGAGATACGCAGTATTTT	CASSPVSVGGGDTQYF
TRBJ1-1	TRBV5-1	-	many	TGCGCCAGCAGCTTGGGGGTATGGGACACTGAAGCTTTCTTT	CASSLGVWDTEAFF
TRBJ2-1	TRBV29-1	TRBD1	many	TGCAGCGTTGAAACGAGGACAGGGCGAAATGAGCAGTTCTTC	CSVETRTGRNEQFF
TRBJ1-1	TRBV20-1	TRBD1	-	TGCATTGCTAGAAACCGGGACAGGGTAGGAGCTGAAGCCTTCTTT	CIARNRDRVGAEAFF
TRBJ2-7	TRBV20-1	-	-	TGCAGTGCTAGGGGAGTAGGGAACGAGCGGTACTTC	CSARGVGNERYF
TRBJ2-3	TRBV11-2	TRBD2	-	TGTACCAGCAGCCTTGGACTAGCGGGGCCCTTGGGCACAGATACGCAGTATTTT	CTSSLGLAGPLGTDTQYF
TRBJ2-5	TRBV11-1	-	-	TGTGCCAGTAGCCCCCGGGACAAGGTTTTTAAGACCCAGTACTTC	CASSPRDKVFKTQYF